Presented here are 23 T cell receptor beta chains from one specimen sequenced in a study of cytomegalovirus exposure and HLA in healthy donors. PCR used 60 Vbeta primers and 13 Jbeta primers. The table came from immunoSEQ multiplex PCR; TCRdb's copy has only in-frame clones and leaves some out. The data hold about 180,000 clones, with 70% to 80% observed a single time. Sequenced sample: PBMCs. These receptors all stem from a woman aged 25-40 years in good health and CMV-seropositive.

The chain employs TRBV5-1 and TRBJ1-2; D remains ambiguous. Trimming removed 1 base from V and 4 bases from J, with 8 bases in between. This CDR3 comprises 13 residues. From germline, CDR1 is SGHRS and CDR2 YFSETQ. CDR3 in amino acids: CASSLMPGYGYTF. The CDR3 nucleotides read TGCGCCAGCAGCTTGATGCCGGGCTATGGCTACACCTTC. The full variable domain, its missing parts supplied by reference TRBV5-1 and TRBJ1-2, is KAGVTQTPRYLIKTRGQQVTLSCSPISGHRSVSWYQQTPGQGLQFLFEYFSETQRNKGNFPGRFSGRQFSNSRSEMNVSTLELGDSALYLCASSLMPGYGYTFGSGTRLTVV.

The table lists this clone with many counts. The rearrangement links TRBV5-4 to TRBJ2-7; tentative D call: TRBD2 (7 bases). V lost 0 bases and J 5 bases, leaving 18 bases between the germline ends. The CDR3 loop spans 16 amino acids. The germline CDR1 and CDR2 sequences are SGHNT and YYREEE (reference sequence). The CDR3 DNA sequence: TGTGCCAGCAGCTTGGTGGGGGGCGGGAGCCGGGACGAGCAGTACTTC. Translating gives CASSLVGGGSRDEQYF.

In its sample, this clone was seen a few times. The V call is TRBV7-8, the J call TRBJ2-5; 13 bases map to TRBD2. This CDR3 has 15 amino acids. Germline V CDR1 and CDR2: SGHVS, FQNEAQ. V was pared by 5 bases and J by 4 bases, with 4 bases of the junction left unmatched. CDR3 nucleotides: TGTGCCAGCAGCCTTTGGACTAGCGGGAGAGAGACCCAGTACTTC. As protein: CASSLWTSGRETQYF.

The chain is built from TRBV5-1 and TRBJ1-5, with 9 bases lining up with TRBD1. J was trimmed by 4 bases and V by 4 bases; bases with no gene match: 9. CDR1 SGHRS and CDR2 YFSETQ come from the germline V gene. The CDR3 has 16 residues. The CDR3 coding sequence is TGCGCCAGCAGCCCGGGACAGGGCAGCGGGAATCAGCCCCAGCATTTT. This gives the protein CASSPGQGSGNQPQHF. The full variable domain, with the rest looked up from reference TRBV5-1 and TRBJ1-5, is KAGVTQTPRYLIKTRGQQVTLSCSPISGHRSVSWYQQTPGQGLQFLFEYFSETQRNKGNFPGRFSGRQFSNSRSEMNVSTLELGDSALYLCASSPGQGSGNQPQHFGDGTRLSIL.

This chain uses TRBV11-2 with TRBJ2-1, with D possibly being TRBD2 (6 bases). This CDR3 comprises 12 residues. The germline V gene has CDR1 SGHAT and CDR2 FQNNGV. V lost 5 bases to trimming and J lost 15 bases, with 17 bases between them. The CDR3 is CASSPAGWGTFF. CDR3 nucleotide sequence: TGTGCCAGCAGCCCCGCGGGATGGGGAACGTTCTTC.

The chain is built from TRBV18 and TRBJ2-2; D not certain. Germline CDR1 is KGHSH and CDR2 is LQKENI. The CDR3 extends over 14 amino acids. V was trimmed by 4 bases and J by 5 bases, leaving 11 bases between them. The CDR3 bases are TGTGCCAGCTCACATACGCGCTATACCGGGGAGCTGTTTTTT. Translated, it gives CASSHTRYTGELFF.

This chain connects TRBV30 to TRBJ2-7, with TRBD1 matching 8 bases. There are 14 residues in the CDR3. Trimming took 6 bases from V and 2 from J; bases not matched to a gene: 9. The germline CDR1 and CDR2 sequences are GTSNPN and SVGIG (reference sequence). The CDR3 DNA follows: TGTGCCTGCCTGACAGGGGCCCTGACCTACGAGCAGTACTTC. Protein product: CACLTGALTYEQYF.

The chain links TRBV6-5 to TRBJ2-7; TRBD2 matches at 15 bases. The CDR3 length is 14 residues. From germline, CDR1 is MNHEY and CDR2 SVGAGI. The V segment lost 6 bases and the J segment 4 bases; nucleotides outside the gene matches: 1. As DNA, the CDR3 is TGTGCCAGCAGCGGGACTAGCGGGGGGTACGAGCAGTACTTC. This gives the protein CASSGTSGGYEQYF.

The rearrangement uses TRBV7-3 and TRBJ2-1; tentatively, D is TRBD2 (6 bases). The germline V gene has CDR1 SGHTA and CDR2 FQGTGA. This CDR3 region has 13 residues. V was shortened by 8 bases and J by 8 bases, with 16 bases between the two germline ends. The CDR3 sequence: CASGVPGSDEQFF. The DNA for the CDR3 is TGTGCCAGCGGAGTCCCCGGGAGCGATGAGCAGTTCTTC.

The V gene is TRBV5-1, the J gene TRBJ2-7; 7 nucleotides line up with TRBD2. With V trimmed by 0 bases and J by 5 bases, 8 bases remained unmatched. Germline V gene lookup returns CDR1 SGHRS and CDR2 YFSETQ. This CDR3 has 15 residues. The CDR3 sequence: CASSLGRGDMNEQYF. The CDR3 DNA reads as TGCGCCAGCAGCTTGGGCCGGGGGGATATGAACGAGCAGTACTTC.

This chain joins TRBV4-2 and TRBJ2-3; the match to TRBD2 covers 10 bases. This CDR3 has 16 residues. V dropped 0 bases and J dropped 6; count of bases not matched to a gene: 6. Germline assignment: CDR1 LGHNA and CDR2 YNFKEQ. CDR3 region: CASSQDTPSGSDTQYF. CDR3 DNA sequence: TGTGCCAGCAGCCAAGATACCCCTAGCGGGAGTGATACGCAGTATTTT.

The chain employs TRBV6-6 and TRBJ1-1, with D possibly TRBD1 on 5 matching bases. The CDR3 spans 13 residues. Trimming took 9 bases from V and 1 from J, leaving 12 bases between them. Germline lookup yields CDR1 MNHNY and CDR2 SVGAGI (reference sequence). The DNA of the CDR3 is TGTGCCAGTTTACCCGACAGGAACACTGAAGCTTTCTTT. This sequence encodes CASLPDRNTEAFF.

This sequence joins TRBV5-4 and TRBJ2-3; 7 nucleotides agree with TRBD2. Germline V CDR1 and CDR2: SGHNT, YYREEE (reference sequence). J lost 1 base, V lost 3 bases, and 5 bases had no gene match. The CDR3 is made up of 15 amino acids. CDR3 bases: TGTGCCAGCAGCTCTCAGCGGGACGGCACAGATACGCAGTATTTT. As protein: CASSSQRDGTDTQYF. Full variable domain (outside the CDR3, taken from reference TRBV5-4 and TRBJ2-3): ETGVTQSPTHLIKTRGQQVTLRCSSQSGHNTVSWYQQALGQGPQFIFQYYREEENGRGNFPPRFSGLQFPNYSSELNVNALELDDSALYLCASSSQRDGTDTQYFGPGTRLTVL.

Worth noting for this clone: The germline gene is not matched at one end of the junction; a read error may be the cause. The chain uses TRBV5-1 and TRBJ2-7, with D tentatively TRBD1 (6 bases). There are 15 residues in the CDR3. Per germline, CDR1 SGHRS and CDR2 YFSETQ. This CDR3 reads CASRLRTDDGYEQYF. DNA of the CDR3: TGCGCCAGCCGCTTGAGGACAGACGACGGCTACGAGCAGTACTTC.

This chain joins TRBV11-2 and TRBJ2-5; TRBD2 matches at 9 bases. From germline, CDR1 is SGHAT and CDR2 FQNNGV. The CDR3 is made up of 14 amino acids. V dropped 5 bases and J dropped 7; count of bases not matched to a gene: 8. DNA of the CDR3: TGTGCCAGCAGCCGCGATAGACTAGCGGTGACCCAGTACTTC. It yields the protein CASSRDRLAVTQYF.

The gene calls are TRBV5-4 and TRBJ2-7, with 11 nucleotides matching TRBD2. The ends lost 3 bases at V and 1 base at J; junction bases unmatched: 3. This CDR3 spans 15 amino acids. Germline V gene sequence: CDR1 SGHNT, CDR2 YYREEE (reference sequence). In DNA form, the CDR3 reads TGTGCCAGCAGCTCGACTAGCGGGATATCCTACGAGCAGTACTTC. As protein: CASSSTSGISYEQYF.

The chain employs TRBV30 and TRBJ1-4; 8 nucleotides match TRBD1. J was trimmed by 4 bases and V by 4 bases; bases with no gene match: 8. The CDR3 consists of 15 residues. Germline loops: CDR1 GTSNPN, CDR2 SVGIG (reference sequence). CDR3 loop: CAWKSRTGGNEKLFF. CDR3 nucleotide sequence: TGTGCCTGGAAGAGTAGAACAGGGGGTAATGAAAAACTGTTTTTT.

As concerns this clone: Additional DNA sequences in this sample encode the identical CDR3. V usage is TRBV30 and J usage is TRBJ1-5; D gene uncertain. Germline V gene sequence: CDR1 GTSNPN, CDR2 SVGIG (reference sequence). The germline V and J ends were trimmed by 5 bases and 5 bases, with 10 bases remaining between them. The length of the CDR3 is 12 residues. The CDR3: CAWSPGDQPQHF. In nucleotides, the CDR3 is TGTGCCTGGTCCCCCGGGGATCAGCCCCAGCATTTT. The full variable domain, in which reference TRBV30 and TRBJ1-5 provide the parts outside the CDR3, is SQTIHQWPATLVQPVGSPLSLECTVEGTSNPNLYWYRQAAGRGLQLLFYSVGIGQISSEVPQNLSASRPQDRQFILSSKKLLLSDSGFYLCAWSPGDQPQHFGDGTRLSIL.

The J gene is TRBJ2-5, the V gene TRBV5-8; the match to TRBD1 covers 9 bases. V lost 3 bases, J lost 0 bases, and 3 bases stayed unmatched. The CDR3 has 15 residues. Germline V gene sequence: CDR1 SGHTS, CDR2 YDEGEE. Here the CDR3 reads CASSWGQGNQETQYF. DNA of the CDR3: TGTGCCAGCAGCTGGGGACAGGGCAACCAAGAGACCCAGTACTTC. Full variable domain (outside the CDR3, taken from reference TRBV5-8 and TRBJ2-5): EAGVTQSPTHLIKTRGQQATLRCSPISGHTSVYWYQQALGLGLQFLLWYDEGEERNRGNFPPRFSGRQFPNYSSELNVNALELEDSALYLCASSWGQGNQETQYFGPGTRLLVL.

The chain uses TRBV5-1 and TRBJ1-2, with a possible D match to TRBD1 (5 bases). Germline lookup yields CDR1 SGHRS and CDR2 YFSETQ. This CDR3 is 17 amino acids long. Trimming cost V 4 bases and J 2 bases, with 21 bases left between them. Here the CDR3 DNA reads TGCGCCAGCAGCCCCTCAACAGGCGCCGCGGGAAACTATGGCTACACCTTC. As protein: CASSPSTGAAGNYGYTF.

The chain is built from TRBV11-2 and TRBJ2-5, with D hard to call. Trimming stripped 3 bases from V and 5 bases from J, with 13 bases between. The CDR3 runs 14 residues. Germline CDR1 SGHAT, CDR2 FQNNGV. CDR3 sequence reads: CASSFWFTGETQYF. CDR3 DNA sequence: TGTGCCAGCAGCTTCTGGTTCACCGGGGAGACCCAGTACTTC.

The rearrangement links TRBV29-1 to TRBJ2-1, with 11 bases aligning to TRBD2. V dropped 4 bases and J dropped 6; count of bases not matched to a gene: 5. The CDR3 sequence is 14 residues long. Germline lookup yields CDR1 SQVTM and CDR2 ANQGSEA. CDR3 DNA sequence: TGCAGCGTTGCAGTTAGCGGGAGGGCCAATGAGCAGTTCTTC. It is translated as CSVAVSGRANEQFF.

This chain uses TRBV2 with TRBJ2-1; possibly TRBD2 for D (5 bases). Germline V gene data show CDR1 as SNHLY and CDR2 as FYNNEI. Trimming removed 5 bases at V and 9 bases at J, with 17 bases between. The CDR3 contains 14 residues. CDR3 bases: TGTGCCAGCAGTCCCGCGCCCGGGATGGGTGAGCAGTTCTTC. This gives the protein CASSPAPGMGEQFF.